This TCR beta chain was retrieved from a study of blood T cell repertoires in COVID-19. Clones were sequenced by immunoSEQ multiplex PCR, and TCRdb holds only the in-frame ones, with some missing. This table holds roughly 250,000 clones, approximately 89% found once. In terms of age and location, participants ranged from about 18 to 100 years and lived in about two dozen US areas. Allocation to cohorts depended on clinical history reported by the participants. This CDR3 has 14 amino acids. The germline gives CDR1 SEHNR, CDR2 FQNEAQ (reference sequence). V was pared by 8 bases and J by 4 bases, with 9 bases of the junction left unmatched.

Input material: PBMCs or T cells enriched from blood (not recorded which). The rearrangement links TRBV7-9 to TRBJ2-5, with 8 bases identical to TRBD2. This clonotype originated in a woman between 40 and 55 years old with acute COVID-19. For the CDR3, the DNA is TGTGCCAGCGCCGAGGCGGGAGGATCAGAGACCCAGTACTTC. This encodes CASAEAGGSETQYF.